One T cell receptor beta chain is described in this entry. V lost 7 bases to trimming and J lost 0 bases, with 13 bases between them. The length of the CDR3 is 15 residues. The data stem from a study of blood T cells in healthy people across ages. A second about 6 to 12 cycle PCR used barcoded and J-beta primers. TCRdb used MiXCR to reprocess the 5' RACE reads, holding one entry per CDR3 protein. This sample carries approximately 2,000,000 distinct CDR3 sequences, approximately 39% of them seen once, and the ten largest clones take around 23%. The chain recombines TRBV12-3 or TRBV12-4 with TRBJ2-1; D uncertain. Sequencing was carried out using blood. The TCR was taken from a human donor in good health. The CDR3 bases are TGTGCCAGCAATGTAGGCGGAAGCTCCTACAATGAGCAGTTCTTC. Translation gives CASNVGGSSYNEQFF.